What follows describes a single T cell receptor (beta chain). Its target is not known. This specimen belongs to a study of Ad26.COV2.S vaccination and SARS-CoV-2 variants. At the level of the study: Once, or twice with 56 days between doses, Ad26.COV2.S was given intramuscularly. Study findings and constraints: People given the vaccine had a wider spike-specific TCR breadth than placebo recipients did. Similar non-spike TCR breadth was seen in vaccine and placebo recipients. Post-vaccination spike-specific CD8+ and CD4+ T cell responses reportedly had substantial breadth.

The length of the CDR3 is 14 residues. The V gene lost 3 bases and the J gene lost 4 bases, with 10 bases spanning the gap. The germline gives CDR1 MNHEY, CDR2 SMNVEV (reference sequence). Treatment specified: over 15 received Ad26.COV2.S at low or high dose, single or two shots; 5 received placebo; per-sample allocation not given. On day 63 after the first injection, vaccine and placebo recipients gave samples. Profiling relied on immunoSEQ multiplex PCR, and the TCRdb table lists in-frame clones only, not all of them. This table holds over 400,000 clones, 80% to 90% found once. This receptor was identified in a person between 18 and 65 years old who received the Ad26.COV2.S COVID-19 vaccine or a placebo. The chain has TRBV27 and TRBJ1-5; the D is unclear. The sample was peripheral blood, taken in a trial of Ad26.COV2.S vaccine versus placebo. As DNA, the CDR3 is TGTGCCAGCAGTTTTCATCCCAGGAATCAGCCCCAGCATTTT. It encodes CASSFHPRNQPQHF.